Shown below are 28 T cell receptor beta chains from a single sample sequenced in a study of spatial heterogeneity in lung cancer. The study's findings and limits: In tumors, expanded intratumoral alpha and beta TCR counts tracked mutation counts.

These receptors' targets are unknown. A single record per CDR3 protein comes from TCRdb applying MiXCR to the 5' RACE reads. The sample includes around 95,000 distinct CDR3 sequences, approximately 4.7% of them seen just once. Time point defined: sample taken at primary tumor resection. Sequenced here: lung tumor tissue, sampled at surgery. Receptors originate from a male donor with early-stage non-small cell lung cancer.

This clonotype has a count of ten or more. The chain is built from TRBV2 and TRBJ1-1; TRBD1 agrees at 7 bases. CDR3 size: 14 residues. Germline V gene sequence: CDR1 SNHLY, CDR2 FYNNEI. V lost 6 bases and J lost 4; bases outside the gene matches: 8. As DNA, the CDR3 is TGTGCCAGCAGACTAGACAGGGATGGCACTGAAGCTTTCTTT. Protein product: CASRLDRDGTEAFF. The full variable domain, rest sourced from reference TRBV2 and TRBJ1-1, is EPEVTQTPSHQVTQMGQEVILRCVPISNHLYFYWYRQILGQKVEFLVSFYNNEISEKSEIFDDQFSVERPDGSNFTLKIRSTKLEDSAMYFCASRLDRDGTEAFFGQGTRLTVV.

This clonotype was found many times. This sequence joins TRBV12-3 or TRBV12-4 and TRBJ2-3; D might be TRBD1 (5 bases). Trimming took off 5 bases at V and 4 bases at J, with 16 bases between the two ends. This CDR3 is built from 15 residues. The DNA of the CDR3 is TGTGCCAGCAGTCCCCTACCGGAAGGGGCAGATACGCAGTATTTT. Its protein is CASSPLPEGADTQYF.

This clonotype was counted at least ten times. This chain joins TRBV4-1 and TRBJ1-1; a weak D match, TRBD1 (5 bases). V lost 2 bases and J lost 4, with 11 bases in between. CDR3 length: 14 residues. Germline assignment: CDR1 MGHRA and CDR2 YSYEKL. The CDR3 nucleotides read TGCGCCAGCAGCCAACCTTCGACAGCCACTGAAGCTTTCTTT. Its protein product is CASSQPSTATEAFF.

This clonotype came up many times. The chain has TRBV20-1 and TRBJ2-3, with a tentative D call TRBD2 (6 bases). The length of the CDR3 is 16 residues. The ends were cut back, 0 bases at V and 8 bases at J, with 21 bases in the middle. Germline CDR1 and CDR2: DFQATT and SNEGSKA (reference sequence). In DNA, the CDR3 is TGCAGTGCTAGAGAGCCGGGACTCCGGCTACTAGTTACGCAGTATTTT. This codes for CSAREPGLRLLVTQYF.

This clonotype showed up many times. The chain couples TRBV24-1 to TRBJ2-3; D is unresolved. V lost 0 bases to trimming and J lost 6 bases, with 3 bases between them. Germline V gene sequence: CDR1 KGHDR, CDR2 SFDVKD. CDR3 length: 12 residues. CDR3: CATSDLRDTQYF. CDR3 in DNA: TGTGCCACCAGTGATTTGCGGGATACGCAGTATTTT.

This clonotype was recorded at least ten times. The genes are TRBV14 and TRBJ1-1; no firm D call. The V gene's germline CDR1 is SGHDN and CDR2 FVKESK. This CDR3 contains 14 residues. The V end was cut by 3 bases, the J end by 8 bases, with 16 bases between. The CDR3 DNA is TGTGCCAGCAGCCAGGATCCAGGTACGCAAGAAGCTTTCTTT. Translated, it gives CASSQDPGTQEAFF. Supplemented by reference TRBV14 and TRBJ1-1, the full variable domain reads EAGVTQFPSHSVIEKGQTVTLRCDPISGHDNLYWYRRVMGKEIKFLLHFVKESKQDESGMPNNRFLAERTGGTYSTLKVQPAELEDSGVYFCASSQDPGTQEAFFGQGTRLTVV.

As regards this clonotype: Given a much more abundant clone one base away, this may be a read error. The final CDR3 position lacks the conserved phenylalanine or tryptophan, pointing to a likely read error. The chain links TRBV11-2 to TRBJ2-6; D call uncertain. From germline, CDR1 is SGHAT and CDR2 FQNNGV. This CDR3 has 15 residues. V lost 7 bases, J lost 0 bases, and 10 bases lay in between. The CDR3 coding sequence is TGTGCCAGCACCGAACAGATCTCTGGGGCCAACGTCCTGACTTTA. Residues: CASTEQISGANVLTL.

This clonotype has at least ten counts. The chain recombines TRBV5-8 with TRBJ2-7; TRBD2 agrees at 12 bases. Germline CDR1 SGHTS, CDR2 YDEGEE. The CDR3 extends over 16 amino acids. With V trimmed by 6 bases and J by 5 bases, 12 bases remained unmatched. DNA of the CDR3: TGTGCCAGCACCGATCTACTAGCGGGAGGAGGGAACGAGCAGTACTTC. It codes for CASTDLLAGGGNEQYF.

By its share, this clonotype is medium-sized. The genes are TRBV14 and TRBJ2-1, with 8 bases lining up with TRBD1. CDR3 length equals 18 residues. Germline V gene data show CDR1 as SGHDN and CDR2 as FVKESK. Trimming removed 3 bases from V and 5 bases from J; junction bases left unmatched: 15. The DNA for the CDR3 is TGTGCCAGCAGCCAGCTATTTCGGGGAGCAGGGGGCCACAATGAGCAGTTCTTC. This encodes CASSQLFRGAGGHNEQFF.

At least ten counts were recorded for this clonotype. The chain is built from TRBV6-5 and TRBJ1-2; D not resolved. The germline V gene encodes CDR1 MNHEY and CDR2 SVGAGI. V was trimmed by 8 bases and J by 0 bases, leaving 13 bases between them. The CDR3 sequence is 14 residues long. The CDR3 here is CASASIQTNYGYTF. Written as DNA, the CDR3 is TGTGCCAGCGCCTCCATACAAACTAACTATGGCTACACCTTC.

In this sample, this clonotype turned up many times. This sequence joins TRBV7-9 and TRBJ2-5, with D hard to call. This CDR3 contains 11 residues. V lost 5 bases, J lost 4 bases, and 5 bases lay in between. Germline assignment: CDR1 SEHNR and CDR2 FQNEAQ (reference sequence). Written as DNA, the CDR3 is TGTGCCAGCAGCACATTAGAGACCCAGTACTTC. Encoded protein: CASSTLETQYF.

This clonotype has ten or more counts. The CDR3: CASSLMASGRGGELFF. Here the CDR3 DNA reads TGTGCCAGCAGCTTAATGGCTAGCGGGAGAGGCGGGGAGCTGTTTTTT. The chain uses TRBV11-2 and TRBJ2-2, with 10 positions matching TRBD2. The CDR3 length is 16 residues. V was pared by 2 bases and J by 7 bases, with 7 bases of the junction left unmatched. Germline CDR1 SGHAT, CDR2 FQNNGV.

This clonotype was seen at least ten times. The genes are TRBV7-6 and TRBJ2-4; TRBD1 matches 10 bases. Germline values: CDR1 SGHVS, CDR2 FNYEAQ. The CDR3 totals 19 residues. The V segment lost 0 bases and the J segment 0 bases; nucleotides outside the gene matches: 8. The CDR3 reads CASSLATPGQGSAKNIQYF. DNA for the CDR3: TGTGCCAGCAGCTTAGCGACCCCGGGACAGGGGTCAGCCAAAAACATTCAGTACTTC.

In this sample, this clonotype turned up many times. This chain uses TRBV7-9 with TRBJ2-7; no clear D. CDR3 length: 13 residues. V was clipped by 5 bases and J by 6 bases, with 14 bases between them. Germline V gene lookup returns CDR1 SEHNR and CDR2 FQNEAQ (reference sequence). The CDR3 protein is CASSRPGRAEQYF. CDR3 DNA sequence: TGTGCCAGCAGCCGACCCGGTCGAGCCGAGCAGTACTTC.

This clonotype was seen repeatedly, ten times or more. The chain joins TRBV6-5 to TRBJ2-3; 8 bases match TRBD2. The V segment lost 4 bases and the J segment 1 base; nucleotides outside the gene matches: 4. This CDR3 comprises 15 residues. Germline assignment: CDR1 MNHEY and CDR2 SVGAGI. Here the CDR3 reads CASSFGRGGTDTQYF. In DNA form, the CDR3 reads TGTGCCAGCAGTTTCGGGAGGGGAGGCACAGATACGCAGTATTTT.

This clonotype showed up just a few times. The rearrangement uses TRBV24-1 and TRBJ2-1; D is unclear. Trimming took off 4 bases at V and 9 bases at J, with 12 bases between the two ends. The length of the CDR3 is 13 residues. From germline, CDR1 is KGHDR and CDR2 SFDVKD. The CDR3 here is CATSESTTPEQFF. DNA for the CDR3: TGTGCCACCAGTGAATCAACTACCCCTGAGCAGTTCTTC.

The table lists this clonotype with many counts. The rearrangement joins TRBV6-6 to TRBJ1-2, with a weak D call TRBD1 (5 bases). The ends were cut back, 7 bases at V and 5 bases at J, with 11 bases in the middle. CDR1 and CDR2 (germline): MNHNY, SVGAGI (reference sequence). The CDR3 is 12 amino acids. CDR3 nucleotide sequence: TGTGCCAGCATCAACGGGGGATATGGCTACACCTTC. As protein: CASINGGYGYTF.

In its sample, this clonotype was seen a few times. CDR3 coding DNA: TGCAGTGCTAGATCTGACACTTCCTCTGGAAACACCATATATTTT. It encodes CSARSDTSSGNTIYF. The chain uses TRBV20-1 and TRBJ1-3; D call uncertain. Germline assignment: CDR1 DFQATT and CDR2 SNEGSKA (reference sequence). The ends were cut back, 2 bases at V and 0 bases at J, with 11 bases in the middle. This CDR3 region has 15 residues.

In its sample, this clonotype was seen many times. V is TRBV7-2 and J is TRBJ2-4, with no clear D. Per germline, CDR1 SGHTA and CDR2 FQGNSA. The V and J ends lost 5 bases and 8 bases respectively, with 13 bases between them. The CDR3 is made up of 13 amino acids. This chain's CDR3 is CASSTGPEYIQYF. In DNA, the CDR3 is TGTGCCAGCAGCACCGGGCCCGAGTACATTCAGTACTTC.

This clonotype was detected many times. The V gene is TRBV7-2, the J gene TRBJ2-3; weak D call: TRBD2 (5 bases). CDR1 SGHTA and CDR2 FQGNSA come from the germline V gene. The CDR3 runs 13 residues. With 5 bases removed from V and 4 bases from J, the gap between germline ends came to 10 bases. In DNA, the CDR3 is TGTGCCAGCAGCCTGGAGGTTGCAGATACGCAGTATTTT. Its protein product is CASSLEVADTQYF.

This clonotype was found a few times. The rearrangement uses TRBV28 and TRBJ2-1, with 7 bases that match TRBD2. The germline V gene encodes CDR1 MDHEN and CDR2 SYDVKM. CDR3 size: 14 residues. The J segment lost 10 bases and the V segment lost 7 bases, leaving 13 bases of the junction unmatched. The CDR3 DNA reads as TGTGCCAGCAATTACCCTAGCGGCCGACAGGAGCAGTTCTTC. Its protein is CASNYPSGRQEQFF.

This clonotype appeared many times. The gene calls are TRBV12-3 or TRBV12-4 and TRBJ2-5, with no clear D. The V and J ends lost 2 bases and 4 bases respectively, with 5 bases between them. The CDR3 consists of 12 residues. CDR3 bases: TGTGCCAGCAGTTTATGGGGAGAGACCCAGTACTTC. It is translated as CASSLWGETQYF.

The chain has TRBV12-3 or TRBV12-4 and TRBJ2-7; 7 bases are shared with TRBD1. CDR3 size: 13 residues. V was pared by 6 bases and J by 2 bases, with 4 bases of the junction left unmatched. The CDR3 protein is CASSRDSTYEQYF. CDR3 DNA sequence: TGTGCCAGCAGCCGGGACAGTACCTACGAGCAGTACTTC.

This clonotype was recorded at least ten times. This sequence joins TRBV3-1 and TRBJ1-2; D perhaps matches TRBD1 (5 bases). The CDR3 consists of 12 residues. CDR1 is LGHDT, CDR2 YNNKEL, per germline (reference sequence). V dropped 2 bases and J dropped 10 bases, with 11 bases sitting between them. The chain's CDR3 is CASSQSRDPYTF. In DNA form, the CDR3 reads TGTGCCAGCAGCCAATCCAGGGATCCCTACACCTTC.

This clonotype was observed at least ten times. The chain carries TRBV14 and TRBJ1-6; D call uncertain. Germline V gives CDR1 SGHDN, CDR2 FVKESK. V shed 1 base and J shed 4 bases, with 5 bases lying between them. The CDR3 is 14 amino acids. CDR3: CASSQGKYNSPLHF. The CDR3 DNA sequence: TGTGCCAGCAGCCAAGGGAAGTATAATTCACCCCTCCACTTT.

This clonotype was found many times. The chain joins TRBV7-6 to TRBJ1-4; a possible D gene is TRBD1 (5 bases). The CDR3 length is 15 residues. The germline V and J ends were trimmed by 5 bases and 6 bases, with 16 bases remaining between them. Per germline, CDR1 SGHVS and CDR2 FNYEAQ. CDR3 region: CASSPISGAYEKLFF. CDR3 nucleotide sequence: TGTGCCAGCAGCCCAATCTCCGGGGCCTATGAAAAACTGTTTTTT. The full variable domain, its missing parts supplied by reference TRBV7-6 and TRBJ1-4, is GAGVSQSPRYKVTKRGQDVALRCDPISGHVSLYWYRQALGQGPEFLTYFNYEAQQDKSGLPNDRFSAERPEGSISTLTIQRTEQRDSAMYRCASSPISGAYEKLFFGSGTQLSVL.

This clonotype has at least ten counts. V is TRBV11-2 and J is TRBJ2-1; D is unresolved. Trimming left V 5 bases short and J 9 bases short, with 11 bases between. The CDR3 extends over 12 amino acids. Per the germline V gene, CDR1 is SGHAT and CDR2 is FQNNGV. For the CDR3, the DNA is TGTGCCAGCAGCCCGAGACTTGGTGAGCAGTTCTTC. Translation gives CASSPRLGEQFF.

The table lists this clonotype with many counts. This rearrangement joins TRBV6-5 to TRBJ2-3; possibly TRBD1 or TRBD2 for D (6 bases each). CDR1 and CDR2 (germline): MNHEY, SVGAGI. Trimming left V 8 bases short and J 2 bases short, with 14 bases between. CDR3 length equals 14 residues. The CDR3 nucleotides read TGTGCCAGCCGACAAGGGGGGCCCACAGATACGCAGTATTTT. It translates to CASRQGGPTDTQYF.